The rows below give T cell receptor beta chains drawn from one sample of a study of T cells in Graves' hyperthyroidism and ophthalmopathy. TCRdb reprocessed the multiplex PCR reads with MiXCR, giving one entry per CDR3 protein. Here the sample spans about 320,000 distinct CDR3 sequences, roughly 17% being singletons. Sequenced: blood. The receptors were gathered from a man aged 25-45 years with Graves' hyperthyroidism. Each CDR3 is given with its conserved first and last residue. The D gene is left open where the match is weak. Some rows have no size entry. The others give once, few or many, or a class for an expanded clone.

J gene: TRBJ2-7; V gene: TRBV5-4; D gene: -; clone size: few; CDR3 protein: CASSPLLGGLATYEQYF; CDR3 DNA: TGTGCCAGCAGCCCCCTTTTGGGCGGGCTAGCGACCTACGAGCAGTACTTC
J gene: TRBJ2-7; V gene: TRBV20-1; D gene: TRBD2; clone size: few; CDR3 protein: CSARGFSGRANEQYF; CDR3 DNA: TGCAGTGCTAGAGGCTTCAGCGGGAGAGCCAACGAGCAGTACTTC
J gene: TRBJ1-1; V gene: TRBV5-1; D gene: -; clone size: many; CDR3 protein: CASSVDVTDTGAFF; CDR3 DNA: TGCGCCAGCAGCGTTGATGTGACGGACACTGGAGCTTTCTTT
J gene: TRBJ2-7; V gene: TRBV10-1; D gene: -; clone size: -; CDR3 protein: CASMPGYEQYF; CDR3 DNA: TGCGCCAGCATGCCGGGCTACGAGCAGTACTTC
J gene: TRBJ1-1; V gene: TRBV7-8; D gene: -; clone size: many; CDR3 protein: CASSFSPGTHTEAFF; CDR3 DNA: TGTGCCAGCAGCTTTAGTCCGGGGACCCACACTGAAGCTTTCTTT
J gene: TRBJ2-2; V gene: TRBV6-4; D gene: -; clone size: -; CDR3 protein: CASSDSELTGELFF; CDR3 DNA: TGTGCCAGCAGTGACTCCGAGCTCACCGGGGAGCTGTTTTTT
J gene: TRBJ2-1; V gene: TRBV28; D gene: TRBD2; clone size: -; CDR3 protein: CASSTPGLGYNEQFF; CDR3 DNA: TGTGCCAGCAGTACACCGGGACTAGGATACAATGAGCAGTTCTTC
J gene: TRBJ2-7; V gene: TRBV7-8; D gene: TRBD2; clone size: many; CDR3 protein: CASSRWVVAGVYEQYF; CDR3 DNA: TGTGCCAGCAGCCGCTGGGTGGTAGCGGGAGTCTACGAGCAGTACTTC
J gene: TRBJ2-5; V gene: TRBV4-1; D gene: TRBD2; clone size: few; CDR3 protein: CASSLSPHQREDQETQYF; CDR3 DNA: TGCGCCAGCAGCCTCTCCCCCCACCAGCGGGAGGACCAAGAGACCCAGTACTTC
J gene: TRBJ2-5; V gene: TRBV5-1; D gene: -; clone size: few; CDR3 protein: CASSNQGGAEETQYF; CDR3 DNA: TGCGCCAGCAGCAACCAGGGGGGGGCCGAAGAGACCCAGTACTTC
J gene: TRBJ2-2; V gene: TRBV7-2; D gene: TRBD1; clone size: few; CDR3 protein: CASIRQGNTGELFF; CDR3 DNA: TGTGCCAGCATAAGACAGGGGAACACCGGGGAGCTGTTTTTT
J gene: TRBJ2-7; V gene: TRBV30; D gene: TRBD2; clone size: -; CDR3 protein: CAWSAGASGGYEQYF; CDR3 DNA: TGTGCCTGGAGTGCCGGGGCTAGCGGAGGGTACGAGCAGTACTTC
J gene: TRBJ2-5; V gene: TRBV29-1; D gene: TRBD2; clone size: -; CDR3 protein: CSVEDFGGGIGTQYF; CDR3 DNA: TGCAGCGTTGAAGATTTCGGGGGGGGGATAGGGACCCAGTACTTC
J gene: TRBJ2-7; V gene: TRBV7-9; D gene: -; clone size: many; CDR3 protein: CASSLYRSLDEQYF; CDR3 DNA: TGTGCCAGCAGCTTATACAGGAGCCTGGACGAGCAGTACTTC
J gene: TRBJ2-7; V gene: TRBV5-1; D gene: TRBD1; clone size: many; CDR3 protein: CASSLRTGGSSYEQYF; CDR3 DNA: TGCGCCAGCAGCTTGAGGACAGGGGGGAGCTCCTACGAGCAGTACTTC
J gene: TRBJ2-5; V gene: TRBV5-6; D gene: TRBD2; clone size: -; CDR3 protein: CASSVLAGEYQETQYF; CDR3 DNA: TGTGCCAGCAGCGTGCTAGCGGGAGAGTACCAAGAGACCCAGTACTTC
J gene: TRBJ2-7; V gene: TRBV24-1; D gene: -; clone size: -; CDR3 protein: CATSDSDNSYEQYF; CDR3 DNA: TGTGCCACCAGTGACTCGGACAACTCCTACGAGCAGTACTTC
J gene: TRBJ2-3; V gene: TRBV20-1; D gene: -; clone size: many; CDR3 protein: CSGHTSTDTQYF; CDR3 DNA: TGCAGCGGGCACACTAGCACAGATACGCAGTATTTT
J gene: TRBJ1-2; V gene: TRBV28; D gene: -; clone size: -; CDR3 protein: CASSPGEGYTF; CDR3 DNA: TGTGCCAGCAGTCCAGGGGAGGGCTACACCTTC
J gene: TRBJ2-5; V gene: TRBV27; D gene: -; clone size: many; CDR3 protein: CASMDQETQYF; CDR3 DNA: TGTGCCAGCATGGACCAAGAGACCCAGTACTTC
J gene: TRBJ1-6; V gene: TRBV28; D gene: TRBD1; clone size: many; CDR3 protein: CASRPLGQGPLHF; CDR3 DNA: TGTGCCAGCAGGCCCTTGGGACAGGGCCCCCTCCACTTT
J gene: TRBJ2-7; V gene: TRBV11-2; D gene: -; clone size: once; CDR3 protein: CASSRGTPGAYEQYF; CDR3 DNA: TGTGCCAGCAGCCGCGGGACCCCGGGGGCCTACGAGCAGTACTTC
J gene: TRBJ2-1; V gene: TRBV6-6; D gene: -; clone size: -; CDR3 protein: CASSYSKGLLDNEQFF; CDR3 DNA: TGTGCCAGCAGTTACTCGAAAGGGCTCTTAGACAATGAGCAGTTCTTC
J gene: TRBJ1-4; V gene: TRBV20-1; D gene: -; clone size: -; CDR3 protein: CSARAVRQEKLFF; CDR3 DNA: TGCAGTGCTAGAGCGGTCCGGCAGGAAAAACTGTTTTTT
J gene: TRBJ2-3; V gene: TRBV5-5; D gene: -; clone size: many; CDR3 protein: CASSLEGATDTQYF; CDR3 DNA: TGTGCCAGCAGCTTGGAGGGCGCCACAGATACGCAGTATTTT
J gene: TRBJ2-7; V gene: TRBV12-3/TRBV12-4; D gene: TRBD1; clone size: many; CDR3 protein: CASSLPRDRVHEQYF; CDR3 DNA: TGTGCCAGCAGTTTACCCCGGGACAGGGTCCACGAGCAGTACTTC
J gene: TRBJ2-7; V gene: TRBV7-9; D gene: -; clone size: many; CDR3 protein: CASSSDSHFYEQYF; CDR3 DNA: TGTGCCAGCAGCTCGGACAGCCACTTCTACGAGCAGTACTTC